One sample yielded the 10 T cell receptor beta chains listed below, sequenced in a study of cytomegalovirus exposure and HLA in healthy donors (dated by TCRdb to about 2017). The library was made by the immunoSEQ multiplex PCR assay. In its TCRdb copy, this immuneACCESS table keeps in-frame sequences only and misses some clones. Where compared with another copy, unresolved V genes explain less than half of these, and the others have no known cause. This sample lists over 200,000 clones; 85% to 90% were detected once. 0.37% of the sample is in the top ten clones. Sequencing was done on a sample of PBMCs. These receptors were obtained from a woman aged 18 to 35 in good health and CMV-seronegative.

This sequence joins TRBV7-8 and TRBJ1-2; TRBD1 is a possible D gene (6 bases). This CDR3 contains 17 residues. V was pared by 5 bases and J by 1 base, with 20 bases between. Germline assignment: CDR1 SGHVS and CDR2 FQNEAQ. CDR3 in amino acids: CASSLLRAGHNNYGYTF. CDR3 sequence (DNA): TGTGCCAGCAGCCTCCTTAGAGCGGGACACAATAACTATGGCTACACCTTC.

This clone was detected once. This chain connects TRBV29-1 to TRBJ2-3, with 10 bases that match TRBD2. CDR1 and CDR2 from the germline V gene are SQVTM and ANQGSEA. V lost 5 bases, J lost 3 bases, and 5 bases stayed unmatched. The CDR3 sequence is 14 residues long. CDR3 nucleotide sequence: TGCAGCGTTCGCGAAGCGGGGGGGACAGATACGCAGTATTTT. Residues: CSVREAGGTDTQYF.

The chain couples TRBV6-4 to TRBJ2-3; 12 bases agree with TRBD1. Trimming cost V 2 bases and J 7 bases; bases outside gene matches: 19. The CDR3 runs to 20 residues. Germline V lookup: CDR1 MRHNA, CDR2 SNTAGT. The chain's CDR3 is CASSDNGTGGFAGGLNTQYF. Written as DNA, the CDR3 is TGTGCCAGCAGTGACAACGGGACAGGGGGCTTCGCGGGGGGGCTGAATACGCAGTATTTT.

This clone was seen a handful of times. The rearrangement joins TRBV7-9 to TRBJ1-5; D ambiguous. The CDR3 extends over 14 amino acids. Trimming cost V 4 bases and J 5 bases, with 12 bases left between them. From germline, CDR1 is SEHNR and CDR2 FQNEAQ (reference sequence). CDR3 in DNA: TGTGCCAGCAGCTCCTCAGGTATAGATCAGCCCCAGCATTTT. As protein: CASSSSGIDQPQHF.

The rearrangement joins TRBV2 to TRBJ2-6; 7 bases align to TRBD2. The CDR3 length is 16 residues. J gave up 4 bases and V 3 bases, and 6 bases lay outside the gene matches. Germline V gene sequence: CDR1 SNHLY, CDR2 FYNNEI. DNA of the CDR3: TGTGCCAGCAGTGAGAGCGGGGTTCGGGGGGCCAACGTCCTGACTTTC. Residues: CASSESGVRGANVLTF.

This rearrangement joins TRBV28 to TRBJ2-7; TRBD2 agrees at 7 bases. The J segment lost 5 bases and the V segment lost 4 bases, leaving 8 bases of the junction unmatched. The CDR3 is made up of 14 amino acids. In germline, CDR1 is MDHEN, CDR2 SYDVKM. The CDR3 region is CASSSGRGLDEQYF. CDR3 DNA sequence: TGTGCCAGCAGTTCAGGGCGAGGACTAGACGAGCAGTACTTC.

This clone has a single count. The chain links TRBV11-3 to TRBJ1-1; D is perhaps TRBD1 (5 bases). CDR1 and CDR2 from the germline V gene are SGHNT and YENEEA. The CDR3 totals 14 residues. Trimming left V 1 base short and J 0 bases short, with 6 bases between. Written as DNA, the CDR3 is TGTGCCAGCAGCTTAGCAGGGATGAACACTGAAGCTTTCTTT. This translates into CASSLAGMNTEAFF.

V and J are TRBV5-6 and TRBJ2-3; 12 bases fit TRBD1. The CDR3 length is 15 residues. Germline V gene data show CDR1 as SGHDT and CDR2 as YYEEEE. With V trimmed by 3 bases and J by 5 bases, 4 bases remained unmatched. The CDR3 sequence is CASSSGTGGKDTQYF. The CDR3 DNA is TGTGCCAGCAGCTCCGGGACAGGGGGCAAAGATACGCAGTATTTT.

The V gene is TRBV7-9, the J gene TRBJ2-7; no definite D call. Germline V CDR1 and CDR2: SEHNR, FQNEAQ (reference sequence). V was cut by 1 base and J by 0 bases, with 10 bases left in between. This CDR3 region has 15 residues. The CDR3 DNA follows: TGTGCCAGCAGCTTAGGGCAGGCGAGCTCCTACGAGCAGTACTTC. This codes for CASSLGQASSYEQYF.

This chain joins TRBV19 and TRBJ2-5; 7 bases map to TRBD1. From germline, CDR1 is LNHDA and CDR2 SQIVND (reference sequence). V trimming: 5 bases; J trimming: 5 bases; junction bases outside the gene matches: 8. CDR3 length equals 14 residues. CDR3 region: CASSVTGFGETQYF. CDR3 sequence (DNA): TGTGCCAGTAGTGTGACAGGGTTCGGGGAGACCCAGTACTTC.